Following are 3 T cell receptor beta chains from one sample sequenced in a study of blood T cell repertoires in COVID-19. Measured with immunoSEQ multiplex PCR; TCRdb has only the in-frame clones, and not every one. The profile shows some 120,000 clones, around four fifths of them singletons. Sequencing was performed on peripheral blood. These receptors all come from a human donor in a cohort sampled during active COVID-19.

This clone has only a few counts. V is TRBV5-1 and J is TRBJ1-6; 8 bases agree with TRBD1. Trimming took 4 bases from V and 13 from J; bases not matched to a gene: 16. The CDR3 is 16 residues long. Looked up from germline, CDR1 is SGHRS and CDR2 is YFSETQ. The CDR3 spells CASSPSGQATWEPLHF. The CDR3 DNA reads as TGCGCCAGCAGCCCGTCGGGACAGGCCACTTGGGAGCCCCTCCACTTT.

This chain connects TRBV5-1 to TRBJ2-5; 8 bases fit TRBD2. This CDR3 region has 16 residues. With V trimmed by 0 bases and J by 1 base, 5 bases remained unmatched. The germline V gene has CDR1 SGHRS and CDR2 YFSETQ. As DNA, the CDR3 is TGCGCCAGCAGCTTGGGAGGCGGGGGGCCCCAAGAGACCCAGTACTTC. The encoded protein is CASSLGGGGPQETQYF.

This chain joins TRBV6-2 or TRBV6-3 and TRBJ1-1, with 10 nucleotides matching TRBD1. J gave up 5 bases and V 2 bases, and 8 bases lay outside the gene matches. Germline-derived CDR1 and CDR2 are MNHEY and SVGEGT. The CDR3 runs 16 residues. CDR3 amino acids: CASSYETGGAETEAFF. CDR3 coding DNA: TGTGCCAGCAGTTACGAGACAGGGGGCGCGGAGACTGAAGCTTTCTTT.